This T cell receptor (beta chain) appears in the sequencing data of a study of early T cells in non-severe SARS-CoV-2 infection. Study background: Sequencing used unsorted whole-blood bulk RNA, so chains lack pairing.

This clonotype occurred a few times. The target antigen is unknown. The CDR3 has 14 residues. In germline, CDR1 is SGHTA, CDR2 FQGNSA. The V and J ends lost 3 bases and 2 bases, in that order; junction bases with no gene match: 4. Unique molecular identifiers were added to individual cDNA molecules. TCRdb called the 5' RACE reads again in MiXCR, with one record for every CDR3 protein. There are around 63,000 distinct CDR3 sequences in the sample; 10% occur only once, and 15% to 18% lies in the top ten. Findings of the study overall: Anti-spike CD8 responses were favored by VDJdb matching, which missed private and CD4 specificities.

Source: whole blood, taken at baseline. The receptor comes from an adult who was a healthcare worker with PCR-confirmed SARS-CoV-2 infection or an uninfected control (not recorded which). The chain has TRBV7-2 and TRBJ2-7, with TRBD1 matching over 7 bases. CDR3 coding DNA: TGTGCCAGCAGCTTCGGCGGACAGGCCTACGAGCAGTACTTC. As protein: CASSFGGQAYEQYF.